These 20 T cell receptor beta chains came from one sample sequenced in a study of T cell changes during pregnancy in multiple sclerosis. Generated by immunoSEQ multiplex PCR, the TCRdb table keeps only in-frame clones and is missing some. The sample yields approximately 66,000 clones, approximately 92% seen once. The sequencing used peripheral blood, collected in the third trimester of pregnancy. Receptor source: a female donor in good health, enrolled as a control in a pregnancy study.

To note about this clone: This same CDR3 is encoded by further DNA sequences in the sample. This CDR3 reads CASSLGTANTEAFF. CDR3 DNA sequence: TGCGCCAGCAGCTTGGGGACAGCGAACACTGAAGCTTTCTTT. The chain employs TRBV5-1 and TRBJ1-1; D might be TRBD1 (6 bases). V dropped 0 bases and J dropped 1 base, with 7 bases sitting between them. Germline V CDR1 and CDR2: SGHRS, YFSETQ. This CDR3 is 14 amino acids long. The full variable domain, its missing parts supplied by reference TRBV5-1 and TRBJ1-1, is KAGVTQTPRYLIKTRGQQVTLSCSPISGHRSVSWYQQTPGQGLQFLFEYFSETQRNKGNFPGRFSGRQFSNSRSEMNVSTLELGDSALYLCASSLGTANTEAFFGQGTRLTVV.

The V and J genes are TRBV27 and TRBJ2-7; possible D gene TRBD2, 5 bases. Germline CDR1 reads MNHEY; CDR2 reads SMNVEV (reference sequence). The V end was cut by 0 bases, the J end by 3 bases, with 9 bases between. The CDR3 length is 14 residues. CDR3: CASSLSALGYEQYF. Here the CDR3 DNA reads TGTGCCAGCAGTTTATCGGCACTAGGCTACGAGCAGTACTTC.

The chain links TRBV28 to TRBJ1-3; D is unresolved. Trimming cost V 6 bases and J 2 bases, with 14 bases left between them. Germline values: CDR1 MDHEN, CDR2 SYDVKM. The CDR3 extends over 15 amino acids. CDR3 in DNA: TGTGCCAGCAGAAGCGGGAGTCTAGCTGGAAACACCATATATTTT. Translation: CASRSGSLAGNTIYF.

This clone is medium-sized (0.01 to 0.1%) within its sample. This chain joins TRBV6-5 and TRBJ1-5; 8 bases match TRBD1. Per the germline V gene, CDR1 is MNHEY and CDR2 is SVGAGI. This CDR3 spans 14 amino acids. J was trimmed by 9 bases and V by 5 bases; bases with no gene match: 9. The CDR3 bases are TGTGCCAGCAGTAAAACAGGGGGTCCTTCGCCCCAGCATTTT. This gives the protein CASSKTGGPSPQHF.

The J gene is TRBJ1-2, the V gene TRBV30; TRBD1 matches 8 bases. The CDR3 is 13 amino acids. Trimming took 4 bases from V and 8 from J; bases not matched to a gene: 9. From germline, CDR1 is GTSNPN and CDR2 SVGIG (reference sequence). The CDR3 DNA is TGTGCCTGGACCGTTACAGGGGGAGACGGCTACACCTTC. Protein product: CAWTVTGGDGYTF.

The J gene is TRBJ2-5, the V gene TRBV5-4; 11 positions match TRBD2. This CDR3 contains 16 residues. The germline CDR1 and CDR2 sequences are SGHNT and YYREEE (reference sequence). V lost 4 bases, J lost 5 bases, and 10 bases stayed unmatched. The CDR3 DNA is TGTGCCAGCAGCACCATTAGCGGGGGGGCCGGGGAGACCCAGTACTTC. It codes for CASSTISGGAGETQYF. The entire variable domain, with the rest obtained from reference TRBV5-4 and TRBJ2-5, is as follows: ETGVTQSPTHLIKTRGQQVTLRCSSQSGHNTVSWYQQALGQGPQFIFQYYREEENGRGNFPPRFSGLQFPNYSSELNVNALELDDSALYLCASSTISGGAGETQYFGPGTRLLVL.

The rearrangement joins TRBV27 to TRBJ2-2; D might be TRBD1 (6 bases). The CDR3 is 15 residues long. Germline-derived CDR1 and CDR2 are MNHEY and SMNVEV (reference sequence). V lost 7 bases and J 8 bases, leaving 20 bases between the germline ends. The CDR3 coding sequence is TGTGCCAGCACAGGGGAAGGACCCCCCATGGGGGAGCTGTTTTTT. It codes for CASTGEGPPMGELFF.

There are many counts of this clone. This chain joins TRBV7-3 and TRBJ2-6, with 9 nucleotides matching TRBD1. Germline CDR1 SGHTA, CDR2 FQGTGA. V lost 5 bases to trimming and J lost 0 bases; unmatched junction nucleotides: 11. The CDR3 loop spans 19 amino acids. The CDR3 reads CASSPGWGQGSSGANVLTF. CDR3 DNA sequence: TGTGCCAGCAGCCCCGGCTGGGGACAGGGAAGCTCTGGGGCCAACGTCCTGACTTTC. The complete variable domain, with remaining parts taken from reference TRBV7-3 and TRBJ2-6, reads GAGVSQTPSNKVTEKGKYVELRCDPISGHTALYWYRQSLGQGPEFLIYFQGTGAADDSGLPNDRFFAVRPEGSVSTLKIQRTERGDSAVYLCASSPGWGQGSSGANVLTFGAGSRLTVL.

In DNA, the CDR3 is TGTGCCAGCAGCCAAGATTCAGGGGGCCGTGGCTACACCTTC. Translating it yields CASSQDSGGRGYTF. The J gene is TRBJ1-2, the V gene TRBV4-2; 8 nucleotides match TRBD1. The CDR3 is made up of 14 amino acids. CDR1 LGHNA and CDR2 YNFKEQ come from the germline V gene. V was clipped by 0 bases and J by 7 bases; unmatched bases: 4.

The genes are TRBV27 and TRBJ1-5; 10 nucleotides agree with TRBD1. This CDR3 is 15 amino acids long. The junction had 5 bases not matched to a gene; V was cut back by 3 bases and J by 6 bases. Germline V gene data show CDR1 as MNHEY and CDR2 as SMNVEV (reference sequence). CDR3 sequence: CASSFYRDRGQPQHF. CDR3 DNA: TGTGCCAGCAGTTTCTACCGGGACAGGGGTCAGCCCCAGCATTTT.

This clone was observed once. The chain couples TRBV15 to TRBJ2-5; 9 bases fit TRBD2. The CDR3 has 16 residues. Germline CDR1 and CDR2: LNHNV and YYDKDF (reference sequence). Trimming took 3 bases from V and 5 from J; bases not matched to a gene: 10. CDR3 coding DNA: TGTGCCACCAGCAGGAGGGGACTAGCTGCTATGGAGACCCAGTACTTC. Translation: CATSRRGLAAMETQYF.

The V gene is TRBV30, the J gene TRBJ2-1, with a tentative D call TRBD1 (5 bases). Germline V gene lookup returns CDR1 GTSNPN and CDR2 SVGIG (reference sequence). CDR3 length: 13 residues. V dropped 1 base and J dropped 8 bases, with 12 bases sitting between them. The CDR3 loop is CAWSGRVADEQFF. The CDR3 nucleotides are TGTGCCTGGAGTGGCAGGGTGGCGGATGAGCAGTTCTTC. Using reference TRBV30 and TRBJ2-1 for the parts outside the CDR3, the full variable domain is SQTIHQWPATLVQPVGSPLSLECTVEGTSNPNLYWYRQAAGRGLQLLFYSVGIGQISSEVPQNLSASRPQDRQFILSSKKLLLSDSGFYLCAWSGRVADEQFFGPGTRLTVL.

The chain recombines TRBV19 with TRBJ1-2; 7 positions agree with TRBD1. Germline V gives CDR1 LNHDA, CDR2 SQIVND (reference sequence). There are 16 residues in the CDR3. After removal of 5 bases from V and 2 bases from J, the junction contained 11 bases not matched to a gene. CDR3: CASSSGLGQNNYGYTF. CDR3 nucleotide sequence: TGTGCCAGTAGTTCAGGGTTGGGACAGAACAACTATGGCTACACCTTC.

The rearrangement joins TRBV7-2 to TRBJ2-7; 7 bases map to TRBD2. The V segment lost 3 bases and the J segment 4 bases; nucleotides outside the gene matches: 3. The germline V gene encodes CDR1 SGHTA and CDR2 FQGNSA. CDR3 length: 13 amino acids. CDR3 coding DNA: TGTGCCAGCAGCTTCTTCGGGAGGTACGAGCAGTACTTC. Protein product: CASSFFGRYEQYF.

CDR3 sequence reads: CASKGGPAEAFF. Written as DNA, the CDR3 is TGTGCCAGTAAGGGGGGGCCGGCTGAAGCTTTCTTT. V usage is TRBV19 and J usage is TRBJ1-1; tentatively, D is TRBD1 (6 bases). CDR3 length: 12 residues. The V end lost 7 bases, the J end lost 6 bases, and 12 bases lay between the germline ends. Looked up from germline, CDR1 is LNHDA and CDR2 is SQIVND (reference sequence).

The V call is TRBV7-2, the J call TRBJ2-5, with a weak D call TRBD2 (6 bases). Trimming removed 3 bases from V and 4 bases from J, with 15 bases in between. The germline V gene has CDR1 SGHTA and CDR2 FQGNSA. The CDR3 totals 15 residues. The CDR3 is CASSLFGSGGETQYF. For the CDR3, the DNA is TGTGCCAGCAGCTTGTTCGGGAGTGGGGGAGAGACCCAGTACTTC.

The V and J genes are TRBV5-6 and TRBJ2-2; 12 bases are shared with TRBD2. Germline assignment: CDR1 SGHDT and CDR2 YYEEEE. This CDR3 is 18 amino acids long. V dropped 4 bases and J dropped 3; count of bases not matched to a gene: 10. The CDR3 DNA sequence: TGTGCCAGCAGCGACCTGCTTTCTAGCGGGGGGGACACCGGGGAGCTGTTTTTT. Protein: CASSDLLSSGGDTGELFF.

V and J are TRBV5-1 and TRBJ2-1, with D possibly matching TRBD2 (7 bases). Germline V gene sequence: CDR1 SGHRS, CDR2 YFSETQ. This CDR3 comprises 15 residues. V was clipped by 3 bases and J by 4 bases, with 14 bases between them. The CDR3 nucleotides are TGCGCCAGCAGCTCACAACGGGGGGCTTACAATGAGCAGTTCTTC. Translating gives CASSSQRGAYNEQFF.

J is TRBJ2-1 and V is TRBV7-9; D is possibly TRBD2 (5 bases). The ends were cut back, 1 base at V and 0 bases at J, with 16 bases in the middle. The germline V gene has CDR1 SEHNR and CDR2 FQNEAQ (reference sequence). The CDR3 consists of 18 residues. CDR3 nucleotides: TGTGCCAGCAGCTTAGGATCGACTACCTGGAGCTCCTACAATGAGCAGTTCTTC. Translation gives CASSLGSTTWSSYNEQFF. The entire variable domain, with the rest obtained from reference TRBV7-9 and TRBJ2-1, is as follows: DTGVSQNPRHKITKRGQNVTFRCDPISEHNRLYWYRQTLGQGPEFLTYFQNEAQLEKSRLLSDRFSAERPKGSFSTLEIQRTEQGDSAMYLCASSLGSTTWSSYNEQFFGPGTRLTVL.

This clone occurred a few times. The chain employs TRBV4-1 and TRBJ1-2; 10 bases align to TRBD1. V was pared by 1 base and J by 0 bases, with 2 bases of the junction left unmatched. There are 16 residues in the CDR3. Per the germline V gene, CDR1 is MGHRA and CDR2 is YSYEKL. The CDR3 region has the DNA TGCGCCAGCAGCCAAGTTGGGACAGGGGCTAACTATGGCTACACCTTC. Its protein product is CASSQVGTGANYGYTF.